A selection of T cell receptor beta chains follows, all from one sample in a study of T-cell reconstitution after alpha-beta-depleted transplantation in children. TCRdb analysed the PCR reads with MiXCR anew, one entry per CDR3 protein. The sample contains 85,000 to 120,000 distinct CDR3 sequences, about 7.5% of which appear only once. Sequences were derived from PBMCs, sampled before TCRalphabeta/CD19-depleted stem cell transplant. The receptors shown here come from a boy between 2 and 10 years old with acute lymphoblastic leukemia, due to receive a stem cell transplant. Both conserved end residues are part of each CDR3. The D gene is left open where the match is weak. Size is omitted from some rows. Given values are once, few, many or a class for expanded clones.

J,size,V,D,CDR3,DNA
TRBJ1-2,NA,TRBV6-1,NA,CASREEGLGYTF,TGTGCCAGCAGAGAGGAGGGCCTTGGCTACACCTTC
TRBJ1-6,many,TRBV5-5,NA,CASSPEPGNYNSPLHF,TGTGCCAGCAGCCCCGAACCGGGAAATTATAATTCACCCCTCCACTTT
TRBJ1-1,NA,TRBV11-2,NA,CASSFQGRSSEAFF,TGTGCCAGCAGCTTTCAGGGACGGAGTAGTGAAGCTTTCTTT
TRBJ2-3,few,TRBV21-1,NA,CASSKGRTVDTDTQYF,TGTGCCAGCAGCAAAGGTCGGACAGTAGACACAGATACGCAGTATTTT
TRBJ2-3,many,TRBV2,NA,CASRAGTASTDTQYF,TGTGCCAGCAGGGCCGGGACGGCTAGCACAGATACGCAGTATTTT
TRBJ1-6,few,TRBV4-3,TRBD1,CASSQVGQGYSPLHF,TGCGCCAGCAGCCAAGTGGGACAGGGGTATTCACCCCTCCACTTT
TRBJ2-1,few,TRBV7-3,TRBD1,CASSSGTGTYNEQFF,TGTGCCAGCAGTTCAGGGACAGGGACTTACAATGAGCAGTTCTTC
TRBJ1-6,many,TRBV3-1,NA,CASSQEGPLHF,TGTGCCAGCAGCCAAGAGGGCCCCCTCCACTTT
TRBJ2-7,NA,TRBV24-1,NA,CATSDGGSGEQYF,TGTGCCACCAGTGATGGGGGATCGGGCGAGCAGTACTTC
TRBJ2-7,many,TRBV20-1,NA,CSASLRLRGSYEQYF,TGCAGTGCTAGTCTCAGACTAAGGGGATCCTACGAGCAGTACTTC
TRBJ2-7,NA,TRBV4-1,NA,CASSQVDLGFSYEQYF,TGCGCCAGCAGCCAAGTGGACCTGGGTTTCTCCTACGAGCAGTACTTC
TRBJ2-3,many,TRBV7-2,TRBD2,CASSLPSGSKDTQYF,TGTGCCAGCAGCTTACCTAGCGGGTCGAAAGATACGCAGTATTTT
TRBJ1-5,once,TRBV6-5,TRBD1,CASSSRQGSGLGSNQPQHF,TGTGCCAGCAGTTCCCGACAGGGGTCGGGTCTAGGTAGCAATCAGCCCCAGCATTTT
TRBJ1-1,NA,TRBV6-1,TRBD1,CASSRTWTGEDTEAFF,TGTGCCAGCAGTAGAACATGGACAGGGGAGGACACTGAAGCTTTCTTT
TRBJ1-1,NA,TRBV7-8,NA,CASSLGGGPAFF,TGTGCCAGCAGCTTAGGGGGGGGCCCAGCTTTCTTT
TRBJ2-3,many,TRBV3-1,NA,CASSHSTDTQYF,TGTGCCAGCAGCCACAGCACAGATACGCAGTATTTT
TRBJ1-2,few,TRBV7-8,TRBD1,CASSSRQGLLNYGYTF,TGTGCCAGCAGCTCCCGACAGGGGCTCCTAAATTATGGCTACACCTTC
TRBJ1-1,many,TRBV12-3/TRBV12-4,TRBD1,CASSKGTGGEAFF,TGTGCCAGCAGCAAAGGGACAGGGGGCGAAGCTTTCTTT
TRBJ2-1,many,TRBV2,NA,CASTEDRAKQFF,TGTGCCAGCACCGAAGATAGGGCAAAGCAGTTCTTC
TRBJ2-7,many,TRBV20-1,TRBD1,CSAPRQGRYEQYF,TGCAGTGCACCGCGACAGGGACGCTACGAGCAGTACTTC
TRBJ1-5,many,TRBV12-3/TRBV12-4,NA,CASSPRGGNQPQHF,TGTGCCAGCAGCCCAAGGGGGGGCAATCAGCCCCAGCATTTT
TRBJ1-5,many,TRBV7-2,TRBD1,CASSYRGNQPQHF,TGTGCCAGCAGCTACAGGGGGAATCAGCCCCAGCATTTT
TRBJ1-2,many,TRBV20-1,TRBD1,CSASTGGYGYTF,TGCAGTGCCTCGACAGGGGGCTATGGCTACACCTTC
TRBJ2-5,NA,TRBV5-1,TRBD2,CASSLVVTSGGAGETQYF,TGCGCCAGCAGCTTGGTTGTGACTAGCGGGGGGGCTGGGGAGACCCAGTACTTC
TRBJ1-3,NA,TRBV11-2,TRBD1,CASSSTGGPRYF,TGTGCCAGCAGTTCGACAGGGGGCCCGCGTTACTTT
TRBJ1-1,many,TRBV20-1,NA,CSARIRGEGTEAFF,TGCAGTGCTCGAATCCGGGGCGAGGGCACTGAAGCTTTCTTT
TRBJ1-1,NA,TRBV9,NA,CASSPGPGWGGAFF,TGTGCCAGCAGCCCGGGCCCAGGCTGGGGGGGAGCTTTCTTT
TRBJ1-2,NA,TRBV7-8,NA,CASSLDGVYGYTF,TGTGCCAGCAGCTTAGACGGGGTCTATGGCTACACCTTC
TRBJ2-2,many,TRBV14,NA,CASSPRPHGELFF,TGTGCCAGCAGCCCCAGGCCCCACGGGGAGCTGTTTTTT
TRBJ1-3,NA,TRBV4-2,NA,CAISPGIGNTIYF,TGTGCCATCAGCCCCGGGATAGGAAACACCATATATTTT